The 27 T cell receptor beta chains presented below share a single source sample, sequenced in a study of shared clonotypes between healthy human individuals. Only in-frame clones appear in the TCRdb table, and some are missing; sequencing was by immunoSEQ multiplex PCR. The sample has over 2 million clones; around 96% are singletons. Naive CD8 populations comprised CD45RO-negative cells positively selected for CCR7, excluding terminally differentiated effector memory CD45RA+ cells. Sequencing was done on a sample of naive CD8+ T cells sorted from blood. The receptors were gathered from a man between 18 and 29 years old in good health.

The CDR3 DNA is TGTGCCAGCAGTGAATTAGGAGCGGGAGGGCCGGATCAGTACTTC. Protein: CASSELGAGGPDQYF. This chain connects TRBV6-1 to TRBJ2-4, with 10 bases that match TRBD2. Germline loops: CDR1 MNHNS, CDR2 SASEGT. The CDR3 is made up of 15 amino acids. V shed 2 bases and J 12 bases; nucleotides not matched to a gene: 10.

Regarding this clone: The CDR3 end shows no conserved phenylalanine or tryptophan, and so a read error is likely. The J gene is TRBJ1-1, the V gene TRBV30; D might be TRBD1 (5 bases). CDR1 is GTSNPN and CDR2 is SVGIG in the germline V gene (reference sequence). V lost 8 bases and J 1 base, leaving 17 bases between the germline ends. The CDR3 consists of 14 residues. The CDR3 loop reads CAHTLGVSNTEAFL. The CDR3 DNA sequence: TGTGCCCACACCCTGGGGGTCTCGAACACTGAAGCTTTCCTT.

The CDR3 DNA follows: TGTGCCAGCAGCCCAGGGACAGCAACTCATAATCAGCCCCAGCATTTT. It is translated as CASSPGTATHNQPQHF. The chain carries TRBV27 and TRBJ1-5; 7 positions agree with TRBD1. The CDR3 runs to 16 residues. V lost 6 bases and J lost 4; bases outside the gene matches: 12. CDR1 and CDR2 (germline): MNHEY, SMNVEV (reference sequence).

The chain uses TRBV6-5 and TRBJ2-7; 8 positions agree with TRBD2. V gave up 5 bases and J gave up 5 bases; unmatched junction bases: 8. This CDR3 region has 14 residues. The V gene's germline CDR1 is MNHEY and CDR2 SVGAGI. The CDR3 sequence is CASSNGLAVDEQYF. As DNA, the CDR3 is TGTGCCAGCAGTAATGGACTAGCAGTCGACGAGCAGTACTTC.

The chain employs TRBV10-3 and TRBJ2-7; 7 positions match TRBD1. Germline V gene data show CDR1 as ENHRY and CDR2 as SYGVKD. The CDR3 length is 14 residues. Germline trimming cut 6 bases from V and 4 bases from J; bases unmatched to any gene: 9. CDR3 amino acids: CAISRQGFSYEQYF. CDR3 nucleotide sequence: TGTGCCATCAGCCGACAGGGTTTTTCTTACGAGCAGTACTTC.

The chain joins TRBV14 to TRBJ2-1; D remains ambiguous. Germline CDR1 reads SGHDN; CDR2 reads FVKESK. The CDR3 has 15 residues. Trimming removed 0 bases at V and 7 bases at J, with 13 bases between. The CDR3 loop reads CASSQDSTVLNEQFF. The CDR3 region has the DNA TGTGCCAGCAGCCAAGATAGTACAGTCTTGAATGAGCAGTTCTTC.

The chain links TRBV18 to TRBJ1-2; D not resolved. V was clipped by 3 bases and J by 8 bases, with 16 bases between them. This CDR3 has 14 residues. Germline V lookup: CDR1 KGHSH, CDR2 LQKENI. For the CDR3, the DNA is TGTGCCAGCTCACCCGATAGGGTGACGGGGGGCTACACCTTC. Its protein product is CASSPDRVTGGYTF.

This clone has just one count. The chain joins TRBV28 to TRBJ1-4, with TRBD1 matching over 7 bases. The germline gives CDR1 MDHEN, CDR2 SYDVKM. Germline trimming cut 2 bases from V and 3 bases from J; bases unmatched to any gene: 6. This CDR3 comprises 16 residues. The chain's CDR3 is CASSLPYRGPNEKLFF. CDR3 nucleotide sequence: TGTGCCAGCAGTTTACCGTACAGGGGCCCTAATGAAAAACTGTTTTTT.

The CDR3 reads CASSQGGSFTDTQYF. Here the CDR3 DNA reads TGCGCCAGCAGCCAAGGCGGGAGTTTCACAGATACGCAGTATTTT. The chain recombines TRBV4-3 with TRBJ2-3; 7 bases map to TRBD2. This CDR3 contains 15 residues. Trimming cost V 1 base and J 2 bases; bases outside gene matches: 3. Germline V CDR1 and CDR2: LGHNA, YSLEER.

The CDR3 reads CASSLVGLANTGELFF. The CDR3 DNA reads as TGTGCCAGCAGCTTAGTAGGGCTAGCGAACACCGGGGAGCTGTTTTTT. This chain uses TRBV7-9 with TRBJ2-2; no clear D gene. CDR1 and CDR2 from the germline V gene are SEHNR and FQNEAQ (reference sequence). Trimming stripped 1 base from V and 0 bases from J, with 9 bases between. This CDR3 is 16 amino acids long.

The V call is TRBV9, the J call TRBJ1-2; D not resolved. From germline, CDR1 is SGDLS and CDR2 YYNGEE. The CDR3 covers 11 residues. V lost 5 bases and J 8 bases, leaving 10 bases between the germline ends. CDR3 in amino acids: CASSSTFGYTF. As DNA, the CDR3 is TGTGCCAGCAGTAGTACCTTCGGCTACACCTTC.

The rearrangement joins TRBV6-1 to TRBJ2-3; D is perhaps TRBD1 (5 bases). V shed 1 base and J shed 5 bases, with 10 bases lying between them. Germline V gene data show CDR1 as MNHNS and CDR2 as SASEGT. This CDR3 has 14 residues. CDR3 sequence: CASSEDRLGDTQYF. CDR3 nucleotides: TGTGCCAGCAGTGAAGACAGGCTGGGAGATACGCAGTATTTT.

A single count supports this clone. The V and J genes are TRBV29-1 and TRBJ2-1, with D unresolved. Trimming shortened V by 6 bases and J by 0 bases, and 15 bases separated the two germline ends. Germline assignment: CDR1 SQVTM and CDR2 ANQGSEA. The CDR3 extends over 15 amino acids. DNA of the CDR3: TGCAGCGTGCAGACTGATTTGAGCTCCTACAATGAGCAGTTCTTC. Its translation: CSVQTDLSSYNEQFF.

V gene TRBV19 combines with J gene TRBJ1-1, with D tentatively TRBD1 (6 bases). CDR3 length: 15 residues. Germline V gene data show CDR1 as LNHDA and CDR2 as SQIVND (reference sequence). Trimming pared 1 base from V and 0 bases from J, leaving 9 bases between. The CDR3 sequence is CASSIGTDLNTEAFF. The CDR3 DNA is TGTGCCAGTAGTATAGGGACAGATCTGAACACTGAAGCTTTCTTT.

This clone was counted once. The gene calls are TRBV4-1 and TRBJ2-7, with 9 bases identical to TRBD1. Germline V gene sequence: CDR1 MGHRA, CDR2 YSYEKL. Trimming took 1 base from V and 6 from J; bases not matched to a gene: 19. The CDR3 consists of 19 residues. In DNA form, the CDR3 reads TGCGCCAGCAGCCAAGGGCTCAGGGGAGTGGACAGGGGATTGGGCGAGCAGTACTTC. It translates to CASSQGLRGVDRGLGEQYF.

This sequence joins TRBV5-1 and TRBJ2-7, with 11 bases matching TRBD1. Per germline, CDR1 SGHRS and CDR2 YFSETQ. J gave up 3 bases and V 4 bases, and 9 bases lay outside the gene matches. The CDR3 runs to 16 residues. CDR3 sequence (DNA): TGCGCCAGCAGCGAGAACCGGGACAGGGGGAACTACGAGCAGTACTTC. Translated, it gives CASSENRDRGNYEQYF.

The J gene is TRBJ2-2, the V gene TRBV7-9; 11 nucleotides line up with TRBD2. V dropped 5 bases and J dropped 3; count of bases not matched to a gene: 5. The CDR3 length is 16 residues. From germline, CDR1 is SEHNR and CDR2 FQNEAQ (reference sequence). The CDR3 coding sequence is TGTGCCAGCAGCCTGACTAGCGGGGACTACACCGGGGAGCTGTTTTTT. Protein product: CASSLTSGDYTGELFF.

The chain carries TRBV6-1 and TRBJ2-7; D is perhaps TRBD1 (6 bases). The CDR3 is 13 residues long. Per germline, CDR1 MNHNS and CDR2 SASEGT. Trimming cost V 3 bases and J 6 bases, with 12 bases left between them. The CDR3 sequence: CASSEQQGSEQYF. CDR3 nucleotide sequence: TGTGCCAGCAGTGAGCAACAGGGCTCCGAGCAGTACTTC.

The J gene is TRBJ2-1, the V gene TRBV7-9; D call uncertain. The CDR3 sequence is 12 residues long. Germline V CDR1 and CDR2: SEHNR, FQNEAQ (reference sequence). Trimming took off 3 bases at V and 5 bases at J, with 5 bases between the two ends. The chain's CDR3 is CASSFHDNEQFF. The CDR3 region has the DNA TGTGCCAGCAGCTTCCATGACAATGAGCAGTTCTTC.

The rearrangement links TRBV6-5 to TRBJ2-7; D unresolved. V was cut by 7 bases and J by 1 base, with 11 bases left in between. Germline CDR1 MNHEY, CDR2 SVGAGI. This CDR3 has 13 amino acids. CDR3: CASMPGLSYEQYF. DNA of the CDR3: TGTGCCAGCATGCCAGGTCTATCCTACGAGCAGTACTTC.

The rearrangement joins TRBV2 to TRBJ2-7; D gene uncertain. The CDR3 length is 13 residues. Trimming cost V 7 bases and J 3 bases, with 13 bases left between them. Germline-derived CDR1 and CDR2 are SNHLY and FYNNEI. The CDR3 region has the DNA TGTGCCAGCACTGAGGATCATAACTACGAGCAGTACTTC. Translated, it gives CASTEDHNYEQYF.

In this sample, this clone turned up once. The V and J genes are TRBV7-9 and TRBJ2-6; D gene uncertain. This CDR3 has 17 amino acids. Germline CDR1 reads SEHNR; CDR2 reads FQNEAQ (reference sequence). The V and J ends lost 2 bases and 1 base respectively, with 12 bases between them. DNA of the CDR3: TGTGCCAGCAGCTTAAGTCAGCTCCATTCTGGGGCCAACGTCCTGACTTTC. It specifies CASSLSQLHSGANVLTF.

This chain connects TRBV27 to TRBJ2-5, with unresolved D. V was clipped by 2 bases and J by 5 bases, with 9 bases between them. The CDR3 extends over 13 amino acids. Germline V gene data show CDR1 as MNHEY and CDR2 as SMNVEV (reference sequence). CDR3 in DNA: TGTGCCAGCAGTTTAGGCTCGGCGGAGACCCAGTACTTC. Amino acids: CASSLGSAETQYF.

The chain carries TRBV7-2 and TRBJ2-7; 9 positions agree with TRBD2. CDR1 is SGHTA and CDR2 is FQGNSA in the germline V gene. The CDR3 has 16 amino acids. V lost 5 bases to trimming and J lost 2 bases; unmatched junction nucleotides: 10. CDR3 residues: CASSAPGTSFPYEQYF. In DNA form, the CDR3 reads TGTGCCAGCAGCGCCCCCGGGACTAGCTTTCCCTACGAGCAGTACTTC. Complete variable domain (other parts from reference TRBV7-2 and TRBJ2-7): GAGVSQSPSNKVTEKGKDVELRCDPISGHTALYWYRQSLGQGLEFLIYFQGNSAPDKSGLPSDRFSAERTGGSVSTLTIQRTQQEDSAVYLCASSAPGTSFPYEQYFGPGTRLTVT.

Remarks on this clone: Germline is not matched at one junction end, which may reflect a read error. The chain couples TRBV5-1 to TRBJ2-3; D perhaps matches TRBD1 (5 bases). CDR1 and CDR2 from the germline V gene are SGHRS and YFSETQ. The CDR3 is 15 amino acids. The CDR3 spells CASCLGQGLPDTQYF. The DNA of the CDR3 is TGCGCCAGCTGCTTGGGGCAGGGCCTCCCAGATACGCAGTATTTT.

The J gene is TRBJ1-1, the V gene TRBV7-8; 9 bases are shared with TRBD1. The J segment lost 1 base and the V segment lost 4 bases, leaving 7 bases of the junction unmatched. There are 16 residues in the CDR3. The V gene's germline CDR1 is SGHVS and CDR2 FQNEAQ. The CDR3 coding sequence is TGTGCCAGCAGCTCGACAGGGGGGGAGTCGAACACTGAAGCTTTCTTT. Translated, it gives CASSSTGGESNTEAFF.

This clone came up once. The CDR3: CASSPFGEGPIDTDTQYF. The CDR3 region has the DNA TGTGCCAGCTCACCATTCGGAGAGGGACCGATCGACACAGATACGCAGTATTTT. This chain uses TRBV18 with TRBJ2-3; the D call may be TRBD1 or TRBD2 (5 bases each). There are 18 residues in the CDR3. The V and J ends lost 2 bases and 2 bases respectively, with 20 bases between them. The germline V gene encodes CDR1 KGHSH and CDR2 LQKENI. The full variable domain, with the rest looked up from reference TRBV18 and TRBJ2-3, is NAGVMQNPRHLVRRRGQEARLRCSPMKGHSHVYWYRQLPEEGLKFMVYLQKENIIDESGMPKERFSAEFPKEGPSILRIQQVVRGDSAAYFCASSPFGEGPIDTDTQYFGPGTRLTVL.